One sample yielded the 26 T cell receptor beta chains listed below, sequenced in a study of T cells in localized non-small cell lung cancer. Data came from immunoSEQ multiplex PCR; TCRdb stores just in-frame clones and leaves some out. The sample shows several thousand clones, around 42% of them seen only once. The specimen was lung tumor tissue, collected before any cancer treatment. The receptors stem from a man between 40 and 69 years old with stage III lung adenocarcinoma.

The V and J genes are TRBV7-5 and TRBJ2-3. TRBV7-5 corresponds to a pseudogene. The CDR3 sequence is 16 residues long. The CDR3 DNA sequence: TGTGCCAGCAGCGCACGGGGGCCTAGTGACGCAGATACGCAGTATTTT. It encodes CASSARGPSDADTQYF.

The chain has TRBV14 and TRBJ2-6, with D perhaps assigned TRBD1 or TRBD2 (5 bases each). CDR1 and CDR2 from the germline V gene are SGHDN and FVKESK. This CDR3 contains 15 residues. V was clipped by 4 bases and J by 2 bases, with 9 bases between them. This CDR3 is CASSLQGPGANVLTF. In DNA form, the CDR3 reads TGTGCCAGCAGCCTTCAGGGACCTGGGGCCAACGTCCTGACTTTC.

V usage is TRBV18 and J usage is TRBJ2-2; D is uncertain. The CDR3 has 13 residues. CDR1 is KGHSH and CDR2 is LQKENI in the germline V gene. V was trimmed by 2 bases and J by 4 bases, leaving 5 bases between them. Here the CDR3 DNA reads TGTGCCAGCTCACCATTGAGCACCGGGGAGCTGTTTTTT. This sequence encodes CASSPLSTGELFF.

This clone was counted a single time. The chain combines TRBV29-1 with TRBJ2-7, with 9 bases that match TRBD1. The V segment lost 6 bases and the J segment 8 bases; nucleotides outside the gene matches: 8. CDR3 length: 12 amino acids. Germline CDR1 SQVTM, CDR2 ANQGSEA. The DNA for the CDR3 is TGCAGCGTCCAGACCGGGACAGGGCAGCAGTACTTC. Protein product: CSVQTGTGQQYF.

This clone was counted only a few times. The chain carries TRBV2 and TRBJ1-4, with no clear D. Deletions cut 6 bases from V and 7 bases from J, with 18 bases between. The germline V gene encodes CDR1 SNHLY and CDR2 FYNNEI. CDR3 length: 15 residues. The CDR3 sequence is CASSPRLGGGEKLFF. In nucleotides, the CDR3 is TGTGCCAGCAGCCCCCGCCTAGGAGGAGGTGAAAAACTGTTTTTT.

By sample share, this clone is medium-sized. The rearrangement uses TRBV6-8 and TRBJ2-1; 8 bases agree with TRBD1. Germline loops: CDR1 MNHGY, CDR2 SAAAGT. This CDR3 has 16 amino acids. The junction had 10 bases not matched to a gene; V was cut back by 5 bases and J by 4 bases. For the CDR3, the DNA is TGTGCCAGCAGTCATATTACAGGGGGAGAGTACAATGAGCAGTTCTTC. This sequence encodes CASSHITGGEYNEQFF.

The V and J genes are TRBV7-5 and TRBJ1-1. TRBV7-5 is a known pseudogene. CDR3 length: 16 amino acids. CDR3: CASSFPPGRQNTEAFF. CDR3 nucleotide sequence: TGTGCCAGCAGCTTCCCTCCGGGACGGCAGAACACTGAAGCTTTCTTT.

The V gene is TRBV19, the J gene TRBJ2-1, with D maybe TRBD1 (6 bases). V was trimmed by 4 bases and J by 0 bases, leaving 16 bases between them. The germline gives CDR1 LNHDA, CDR2 SQIVND (reference sequence). The CDR3 loop spans 17 amino acids. The CDR3 loop reads CASSTPLQGPSYNEQFF. In DNA form, the CDR3 reads TGTGCCAGTAGTACCCCCTTACAGGGTCCCTCCTACAATGAGCAGTTCTTC.

The genes are TRBV6-8 and TRBJ2-5; 9 nucleotides align to TRBD2. With V trimmed by 0 bases and J by 2 bases, 4 bases remained unmatched. CDR1 is MNHGY, CDR2 SAAAGT, per germline. The CDR3 has 16 residues. CDR3: CASSYSLAGFQETQYF. In DNA form, the CDR3 reads TGTGCCAGCAGTTACTCGCTAGCGGGGTTTCAAGAGACCCAGTACTTC.

In this sample, this clone is medium-sized. This chain links TRBV6-8 with TRBJ2-7; D might be TRBD2 (5 bases). Germline V gene data show CDR1 as MNHGY and CDR2 as SAAAGT. The CDR3 has 15 residues. V dropped 4 bases and J dropped 7 bases, with 20 bases sitting between them. CDR3 sequence (DNA): TGTGCCAGCAGTTCGCGAAGCAGAAATCCGGGGGAGCAGTACTTC. This translates into CASSSRSRNPGEQYF.

V gene TRBV29-1 combines with J gene TRBJ2-7, with D unresolved. There are 12 residues in the CDR3. From germline, CDR1 is SQVTM and CDR2 ANQGSEA. Trimming left V 3 bases short and J 0 bases short, with 6 bases between. The CDR3 sequence is CSVDVGSYEQYF. The CDR3 nucleotides read TGCAGCGTTGATGTGGGCTCCTACGAGCAGTACTTC.

The sample holds a few counts of this clone. This sequence joins TRBV6-8 and TRBJ2-7; 7 bases map to TRBD1. V was pared by 2 bases and J by 3 bases, with 4 bases of the junction left unmatched. This CDR3 is 14 amino acids long. Germline V CDR1 and CDR2: MNHGY, SAAAGT. The CDR3 reads CASSYGGTDYEQYF. The CDR3 region has the DNA TGTGCCAGCAGTTACGGTGGGACAGACTACGAGCAGTACTTC.

J is TRBJ2-1 and V is TRBV19; 8 nucleotides line up with TRBD1. This CDR3 region has 14 residues. V lost 3 bases and J lost 7; bases outside the gene matches: 5. CDR1 is LNHDA, CDR2 SQIVND, per germline (reference sequence). CDR3 in DNA: TGTGCCAGTAGTATCTCCCAGGGGGCGAATGAGCAGTTCTTC. Amino acid sequence: CASSISQGANEQFF.

The chain recombines TRBV5-1 with TRBJ1-3; a possible D gene is TRBD1 (6 bases). The length of the CDR3 is 16 residues. Germline CDR1 reads SGHRS; CDR2 reads YFSETQ. Trimming removed 4 bases at V and 0 bases at J, with 14 bases between. In nucleotides, the CDR3 is TGCGCCAGCAGCCCGGCGGGGGCTCACTCTGGAAACACCATATATTTT. Translation: CASSPAGAHSGNTIYF.

J is TRBJ2-2 and V is TRBV6-8, with 9 bases aligning to TRBD2. Germline lookup yields CDR1 MNHGY and CDR2 SAAAGT. V gave up 6 bases and J gave up 0 bases; unmatched junction bases: 11. The CDR3 runs to 18 residues. The CDR3 sequence is CASRPPPGLAPNTGELFF. CDR3 bases: TGTGCCAGCAGGCCACCCCCGGGACTAGCCCCGAACACCGGGGAGCTGTTTTTT.

CDR3 loop: CASSIRHGYGYTF. CDR3 bases: TGTGCCAGTAGTATCAGACACGGCTATGGCTACACCTTC. The chain couples TRBV19 to TRBJ1-2; D uncertain. This CDR3 has 13 residues. Trimming stripped 3 bases from V and 4 bases from J, with 9 bases between. Germline CDR1 reads LNHDA; CDR2 reads SQIVND (reference sequence).

The V call is TRBV29-1, the J call TRBJ2-1; no firm D call. Germline values: CDR1 SQVTM, CDR2 ANQGSEA. V was shortened by 7 bases and J by 4 bases, with 14 bases between the two germline ends. This CDR3 region has 13 residues. The CDR3 reads CSARPEPYNEQFF. DNA for the CDR3: TGCAGCGCCCGGCCGGAGCCTTACAATGAGCAGTTCTTC.

Many counts were recorded for this clone. V usage is TRBV6-8 and J usage is TRBJ1-4, with 9 bases lining up with TRBD1. Trimming cost V 6 bases and J 0 bases; bases outside gene matches: 11. The length of the CDR3 is 18 residues. Per the germline V gene, CDR1 is MNHGY and CDR2 is SAAAGT. CDR3 DNA: TGTGCCAGCAGATTAGAGTTCCGGGACAGGGCAACTAATGAAAAACTGTTTTTT. It yields the protein CASRLEFRDRATNEKLFF.

The CDR3 is CAWSSLREKLFF. CDR3 in DNA: TGTGCCTGGAGCAGTTTGCGCGAAAAACTGTTTTTT. The chain joins TRBV30 to TRBJ1-4; D unresolved. CDR1 is GTSNPN and CDR2 is SVGIG in the germline V gene (reference sequence). The CDR3 is made up of 12 amino acids. V gave up 3 bases and J gave up 8 bases, with 10 bases separating them.

The chain is built from TRBV29-1 and TRBJ1-2, with 9 nucleotides matching TRBD1. This CDR3 region has 13 residues. Germline values: CDR1 SQVTM, CDR2 ANQGSEA. J lost 3 bases, V lost 4 bases, and 3 bases had no gene match. The CDR3: CSVVGTGYYGYTF. The CDR3 DNA is TGCAGCGTTGTAGGGACAGGGTACTATGGCTACACCTTC.

The CDR3 region has the DNA TGTGCCAGCAGCGTAGAAGGGACGGCCGGAAACACCATATATTTT. It specifies CASSVEGTAGNTIYF. The chain recombines TRBV9 with TRBJ1-3, with D possibly TRBD1 on 5 matching bases. CDR1 is SGDLS, CDR2 YYNGEE, per germline. The ends were cut back, 0 bases at V and 4 bases at J, with 11 bases in the middle. This CDR3 spans 15 amino acids.

The sample holds a few counts of this clone. The J gene is TRBJ1-3, the V gene TRBV14, with no clear D. CDR3 size: 15 residues. In germline, CDR1 is SGHDN, CDR2 FVKESK. V was trimmed by 3 bases and J by 0 bases, leaving 9 bases between them. As DNA, the CDR3 is TGTGCCAGCAGCCACCCTACCACCTCTGGAAACACCATATATTTT. Protein: CASSHPTTSGNTIYF.

J is TRBJ2-3 and V is TRBV9; no definite D call. Between the trimmed V and J ends, which lost 4 bases and 10 bases, there was a span of 16 bases. This CDR3 comprises 13 residues. Germline V lookup: CDR1 SGDLS, CDR2 YYNGEE. CDR3 sequence: CASSPSNPPAQYF. The CDR3 DNA follows: TGTGCCAGCAGCCCCTCGAATCCACCCGCGCAGTATTTT. Full variable domain (remainder filled in from reference TRBV9 and TRBJ2-3): DSGVTQTPKHLITATGQRVTLRCSPRSGDLSVYWYQQSLDQGLQFLIQYYNGEERAKGNILERFSAQQFPDLHSELNLSSLELGDSALYFCASSPSNPPAQYFGPGTRLTVL.

Comments on this clone: A junction boundary mismatches the germline segment, possibly from a read error. The J gene is TRBJ2-2, the V gene TRBV19, with TRBD2 identical over 13 bases. Germline V gene sequence: CDR1 LNHDA, CDR2 SQIVND (reference sequence). The CDR3 is 16 amino acids. CDR3 sequence reads: CASSWTSGRNTGKLFF. The CDR3 nucleotides read TGTGCCAGTAGTTGGACTAGCGGGAGAAACACCGGGAAGCTGTTTTTT.

The CDR3 sequence: CAWSEPGQQYF. As DNA, the CDR3 is TGTGCCTGGAGTGAACCGGGACAGCAGTACTTC. V is TRBV30 and J is TRBJ2-7, with D perhaps assigned TRBD1 or TRBD2 (5 bases each). With 1 base removed from V and 8 bases from J, the gap between germline ends came to 9 bases. The CDR3 has 11 amino acids. Germline assignment: CDR1 GTSNPN and CDR2 SVGIG (reference sequence).

The chain links TRBV19 to TRBJ1-1; no definite D call. The CDR3 is made up of 13 amino acids. V was cut by 8 bases and J by 4 bases, with 14 bases left in between. From germline, CDR1 is LNHDA and CDR2 SQIVND (reference sequence). CDR3 coding DNA: TGTGCCAGTCGGGCCCCGACGGGCACTGAAGCTTTCTTT. It specifies CASRAPTGTEAFF.